The 14 T cell receptor beta chains listed next were all sequenced from one sample in a study of T cell responses to AZD1222 COVID-19 vaccine. Produced via immunoSEQ multiplex PCR; TCRdb's table is partial and in-frame only. The sample shows roughly 150,000 clones, 80% to 90% of them seen only once. Sequenced here: peripheral blood, sampled on day 0 of AZD1222 vaccination. The origin of the receptors is an adult in good health.

As concerns this clone: At one end, the junction sequence differs from germline, possibly due to a read error. This rearrangement joins TRBV6-5 to TRBJ2-2; 8 positions match TRBD1. CDR1 is MNHEY, CDR2 SVGAGI, per germline. There are 13 residues in the CDR3. The CDR3: CAGRGLNTGELFF. The DNA for the CDR3 is TGTGCCGGCAGGGGGCTGAACACCGGGGAGCTGTTTTTT.

This clone was seen a single time. V usage is TRBV25-1 and J usage is TRBJ1-4; 7 bases map to TRBD1. CDR1 MGHDK and CDR2 SYGVNS come from the germline V gene. The CDR3 is 14 residues long. The J segment lost 10 bases and the V segment lost 3 bases, leaving 8 bases of the junction unmatched. The CDR3 sequence is CASSDSAGQLKLFF. CDR3 bases: TGTGCCAGCAGTGACTCAGCGGGACAGCTAAAACTGTTTTTT.

The rearrangement joins TRBV4-1 to TRBJ1-4, with TRBD1 matching 9 bases. In germline, CDR1 is MGHRA, CDR2 YSYEKL. J lost 4 bases, V lost 5 bases, and 8 bases had no gene match. This CDR3 is built from 16 residues. The CDR3 DNA is TGCGCCAGCAGCAAAGGGACAGGGCGACTTAATGAAAAACTGTTTTTT. Its translation is CASSKGTGRLNEKLFF.

J is TRBJ1-5 and V is TRBV29-1; 10 nucleotides match TRBD1. Germline values: CDR1 SQVTM, CDR2 ANQGSEA. This CDR3 comprises 15 residues. V shed 1 base, J shed 6 bases, and the junction held 6 bases outside the gene matches. The CDR3 DNA follows: TGCAGCGTTGAAGTCGGGACAGGGGTCGGTCAGCCCCAGCATTTT. Translated: CSVEVGTGVGQPQHF.

The table lists this clone with a count of one. This chain's CDR3 is CASNGGPEAFF. The CDR3 DNA sequence: TGTGCCAGCAATGGGGGGCCCGAAGCTTTCTTT. V gene TRBV6-5 combines with J gene TRBJ1-1; D perhaps matches TRBD1 (6 bases). V was shortened by 7 bases and J by 8 bases, with 11 bases between the two germline ends. Looked up from germline, CDR1 is MNHEY and CDR2 is SVGAGI. The CDR3 totals 11 residues.

The chain has TRBV19 and TRBJ2-2; D is uncertain. The CDR3 runs 14 residues. The germline V gene encodes CDR1 LNHDA and CDR2 SQIVND (reference sequence). Trimming removed 1 base at V and 4 bases at J, with 7 bases between. The CDR3 nucleotides are TGTGCCAGTAGTATAGGCCCTCCCACCGGGGAGCTGTTTTTT. This encodes CASSIGPPTGELFF. Full variable domain (outside the CDR3, taken from reference TRBV19 and TRBJ2-2): DGGITQSPKYLFRKEGQNVTLSCEQNLNHDAMYWYRQDPGQGLRLIYYSQIVNDFQKGDIAEGYSVSREKKESFPLTVTSAQKNPTAFYLCASSIGPPTGELFFGEGSRLTVL.

The genes are TRBV6-5 and TRBJ2-2; no clear D. Trimming cost V 10 bases and J 0 bases, with 15 bases left between them. The CDR3 has 15 residues. CDR1 and CDR2 (germline): MNHEY, SVGAGI. The CDR3 DNA sequence: TGTGCCACCAAAGTCTGGGCCGCGAACACCGGGGAGCTGTTTTTT. This sequence encodes CATKVWAANTGELFF.

The chain recombines TRBV5-8 with TRBJ2-5; D ambiguous. Germline CDR1 and CDR2: SGHTS and YDEGEE. V was clipped by 0 bases and J by 3 bases, with 3 bases between them. This CDR3 has 12 amino acids. CDR3 nucleotides: TGTGCCAGCAGCTTGGAAGAAGAGACCCAGTACTTC. Protein: CASSLEEETQYF.

This clone occurred once. The V gene is TRBV2, the J gene TRBJ2-5; 11 bases agree with TRBD2. Germline CDR1 and CDR2: SNHLY and FYNNEI. The CDR3 contains 15 residues. J lost 0 bases, V lost 11 bases, and 8 bases had no gene match. CDR3 protein: CAGASGGLDQETQYF. The CDR3 DNA follows: TGTGCCGGGGCTAGCGGGGGGCTAGACCAAGAGACCCAGTACTTC.

This clone was counted once. The chain has TRBV7-8 and TRBJ2-5; 8 nucleotides agree with TRBD2. Per germline, CDR1 SGHVS and CDR2 FQNEAQ. V dropped 8 bases and J dropped 5; count of bases not matched to a gene: 7. There are 13 residues in the CDR3. The CDR3 nucleotides read TGTGCCAGCTCCGGGACTAGTGGTGAGACCCAGTACTTC. It encodes CASSGTSGETQYF.

V is TRBV10-3 and J is TRBJ1-1, with D possibly matching TRBD1 (5 bases). Trimming cost V 6 bases and J 1 base, with 15 bases left between them. The CDR3 is 15 residues long. Germline V lookup: CDR1 ENHRY, CDR2 SYGVKD. CDR3 sequence: CAISGGSGRNTEAFF. The CDR3 DNA sequence: TGTGCCATCAGCGGGGGGTCCGGGAGGAACACTGAAGCTTTCTTT.

The V call is TRBV19, the J call TRBJ1-4; no clear D. Germline lookup yields CDR1 LNHDA and CDR2 SQIVND (reference sequence). V was cut by 9 bases and J by 8 bases, with 22 bases left in between. The CDR3 runs 15 residues. CDR3 nucleotide sequence: TGTGCCAGCCAGAGAAGAACATCACTGGGAGAAAAACTGTTTTTT. It yields the protein CASQRRTSLGEKLFF.

This clone was observed a handful of times. CDR3 in amino acids: CASSASGRTDTQYF. The CDR3 bases are TGTGCCAGCAGTGCTAGCGGACGCACAGATACGCAGTATTTT. The genes are TRBV27 and TRBJ2-3; 7 nucleotides line up with TRBD2. J gave up 1 base and V 5 bases, and 3 bases lay outside the gene matches. The germline gives CDR1 MNHEY, CDR2 SMNVEV (reference sequence). This CDR3 comprises 14 residues.

Comment on this clone: At one end the junction does not follow the germline gene, possibly because of a read error. Other DNA sequences of this sample code for an identical CDR3. The chain joins TRBV27 to TRBJ2-7; the D gene could be TRBD1 or TRBD2 (5 bases each). Germline V gene sequence: CDR1 MNHEY, CDR2 SMNVEV (reference sequence). The CDR3 sequence is 14 residues long. The CDR3 nucleotides read TGTGCCAGCAGTTTAGACCCCAGGGAGAACGAGCAGTACTTT. It translates to CASSLDPRENEQYF.